Below are 15 T cell receptor beta chains sequenced from a single sample in a study of T cells in tuberculosis. As to time point: new active TB diagnosis, blood taken before or within 7 days of starting treatment. Clones were sequenced by immunoSEQ multiplex PCR, and TCRdb holds only the in-frame ones, with some missing. The top ten hold over 5% of the sample, which has about 35,000 clones, about 85% seen once. The specimen was PBMCs, collected at tuberculosis diagnosis. The source is an adult with tuberculosis.

This chain connects TRBV27 to TRBJ2-7; the D gene is possibly TRBD1 (6 bases). The V end was cut by 0 bases, the J end by 0 bases, with 15 bases between. Looked up from germline, CDR1 is MNHEY and CDR2 is SMNVEV (reference sequence). CDR3 size: 17 residues. The CDR3 DNA reads as TGTGCCAGCAGTTTATCCTCAGGGGCCTTACTCTCCTACGAGCAGTACTTC. This sequence encodes CASSLSSGALLSYEQYF.

The chain recombines TRBV4-3 with TRBJ1-4, with 7 bases lining up with TRBD1. The length of the CDR3 is 15 residues. Germline assignment: CDR1 LGHNA and CDR2 YSLEER. Germline trimming cut 0 bases from V and 6 bases from J; bases unmatched to any gene: 4. CDR3 nucleotides: TGCGCCAGCAGCCAAGATGGGCAGGGGGATGAAAAACTGTTTTTT. Translated: CASSQDGQGDEKLFF.

The chain has TRBV30 and TRBJ1-6; 8 bases are shared with TRBD1. Losses at the gene ends were 4 bases for V and 11 bases for J; bases not matched to a gene: 7. The CDR3 loop spans 13 amino acids. Germline values: CDR1 GTSNPN, CDR2 SVGIG (reference sequence). CDR3 nucleotides: TGTGCCTGGAAGGACAGGGAAAGAGCACCCCTCCACTTT. Protein: CAWKDRERAPLHF.

The chain couples TRBV9 to TRBJ2-1, with 9 bases identical to TRBD2. CDR1 is SGDLS, CDR2 YYNGEE, per germline. The CDR3 has 16 residues. Germline trimming cut 1 base from V and 4 bases from J; bases unmatched to any gene: 6. CDR3 DNA sequence: TGTGCCAGCAGCGTAAACCCTAGCGGGGATTACAATGAGCAGTTCTTC. Encoded protein: CASSVNPSGDYNEQFF.

The rearrangement joins TRBV7-2 to TRBJ2-3; no reliable D call. The length of the CDR3 is 11 residues. CDR1 is SGHTA, CDR2 FQGNSA, per germline. The V end was cut by 4 bases, the J end by 3 bases, with 2 bases between. The chain's CDR3 is CASSSTDTQYF. The CDR3 bases are TGTGCCAGCAGCTCTACAGATACGCAGTATTTT.

The J gene is TRBJ2-3, the V gene TRBV29-1; TRBD1 is a possible D gene (5 bases). The germline V and J ends were trimmed by 6 bases and 6 bases, with 16 bases remaining between them. Germline CDR1 reads SQVTM; CDR2 reads ANQGSEA. The CDR3 totals 13 residues. CDR3 amino acids: CSVGLGDLDTQYF. Written as DNA, the CDR3 is TGCAGCGTAGGCTTAGGGGATTTGGATACGCAGTATTTT.

Concerning this clone: The same CDR3 arises from other DNA sequences in this sample as well. The chain combines TRBV6-5 with TRBJ1-1, with 7 bases aligning to TRBD1. V lost 6 bases to trimming and J lost 1 base; unmatched junction nucleotides: 5. The CDR3 consists of 14 residues. CDR1 and CDR2 from the germline V gene are MNHEY and SVGAGI. The CDR3 protein is CASSRGTENTEAFF. The CDR3 bases are TGTGCCAGCAGCCGGGGGACAGAGAACACTGAAGCTTTCTTT.

The V gene is TRBV6-5, the J gene TRBJ2-5; possibly TRBD1 for D (6 bases). The germline V and J ends were trimmed by 2 bases and 2 bases, with 12 bases remaining between them. The CDR3 is made up of 15 amino acids. Germline CDR1 reads MNHEY; CDR2 reads SVGAGI. Here the CDR3 reads CASSYGQSNQETQYF. The CDR3 coding sequence is TGTGCCAGCAGTTACGGACAGTCTAATCAAGAGACCCAGTACTTC.

The J gene is TRBJ1-1, the V gene TRBV4-3; tentative D call: TRBD1 (5 bases). Trimming took off 1 base at V and 2 bases at J, with 11 bases between the two ends. Per the germline V gene, CDR1 is LGHNA and CDR2 is YSLEER. The CDR3 has 15 residues. CDR3 residues: CASSQVRGPNTEAFF. CDR3 coding DNA: TGCGCCAGCAGCCAAGTGCGGGGCCCAAACACTGAAGCTTTCTTT.

The chain couples TRBV6-1 to TRBJ1-3; D not resolved. The CDR3 extends over 11 amino acids. CDR1 is MNHNS and CDR2 is SASEGT in the germline V gene. V gave up 3 bases and J gave up 10 bases, with 7 bases separating them. Written as DNA, the CDR3 is TGTGCCAGCAGTGACCGAGGTACCATATATTTT. It specifies CASSDRGTIYF.

The chain couples TRBV4-1 to TRBJ2-1; tentatively, D is TRBD1 (5 bases). There are 13 residues in the CDR3. CDR1 and CDR2 from the germline V gene are MGHRA and YSYEKL. Trimming stripped 3 bases from V and 6 bases from J, with 9 bases between. The CDR3 coding sequence is TGCGCCAGCAGCCAGCGCGACAGCAATGAGCAGTTCTTC. Amino acids: CASSQRDSNEQFF.

The gene calls are TRBV6-5 and TRBJ2-5; TRBD1 agrees at 8 bases. The CDR3 loop spans 14 amino acids. J lost 4 bases, V lost 5 bases, and 6 bases had no gene match. Germline CDR1 is MNHEY and CDR2 is SVGAGI. The CDR3 reads CASSPLQGGETQYF. CDR3 DNA sequence: TGTGCCAGCAGTCCGCTACAGGGGGGAGAGACCCAGTACTTC.

V usage is TRBV6-1 and J usage is TRBJ1-6; D is undetermined. The CDR3 loop spans 11 amino acids. Trimming shortened V by 5 bases and J by 14 bases, and 10 bases separated the two germline ends. Looked up from germline, CDR1 is MNHNS and CDR2 is SASEGT. This chain's CDR3 is CASSYPPALHF. The CDR3 region has the DNA TGTGCCAGCAGTTACCCCCCAGCCCTCCACTTT.

This clone was picked up one time. V is TRBV19 and J is TRBJ2-2, with 7 bases fitting TRBD2. Per the germline V gene, CDR1 is LNHDA and CDR2 is SQIVND (reference sequence). V was pared by 7 bases and J by 5 bases, with 7 bases of the junction left unmatched. The CDR3 runs to 14 residues. The CDR3 is CASTPGTTTGELFF. The DNA of the CDR3 is TGTGCCAGTACCCCGGGGACTACTACCGGGGAGCTGTTTTTT.

The V and J genes are TRBV4-3 and TRBJ2-3; D perhaps matches TRBD1 (5 bases). The CDR3 is made up of 15 amino acids. The germline CDR1 and CDR2 sequences are LGHNA and YSLEER. V lost 5 bases, J lost 1 base, and 13 bases lay in between. For the CDR3, the DNA is TGCGCCAGCAGCTCTACAGGCTCTCGCACAGATACGCAGTATTTT. Amino acids: CASSSTGSRTDTQYF.